This TCR beta chain was identified during a study of CD8+ T cells in alopecia areata. Turning to the study itself: Treatment with tofacitinib (6 to 18 months) was followed by 6 months off drug.

Worth noting for this clone: Antigen specificity is unknown.

The length of the CDR3 is 13 residues. Germline trimming cut 5 bases from V and 3 bases from J; bases unmatched to any gene: 1. Germline V gene lookup returns CDR1 GTSNPN and CDR2 SVGIG (reference sequence). Cell sorting was applied to PBMCs, and CD4+ and CD8+ T cells were collected. Study results and caveats: Researchers reported that TCR sharing among patients proved less clear than in mice, possibly HLA-linked. Higher clonality and more expanded CD8+ clones appeared in lesional than normal scalp.

RNA was extracted and reverse transcribed into cDNA as the sequencing template. Using immunoSEQ multiplex PCR, the repertoire was profiled, and TCRdb retains in-frame clones only, with some absent. Here the sample spans 200,000 to 250,000 clones, around 62% being singletons. V and J are TRBV30 and TRBJ2-1, with 10 bases fitting TRBD2. The sample in question was CD4+ T cells sorted from blood, obtained at week 0. The source of this sequence is a human donor with alopecia areata. The CDR3 protein is CAWVAGGYNEQFF. As DNA, the CDR3 is TGTGCCTGGGTAGCGGGAGGCTACAATGAGCAGTTCTTC.